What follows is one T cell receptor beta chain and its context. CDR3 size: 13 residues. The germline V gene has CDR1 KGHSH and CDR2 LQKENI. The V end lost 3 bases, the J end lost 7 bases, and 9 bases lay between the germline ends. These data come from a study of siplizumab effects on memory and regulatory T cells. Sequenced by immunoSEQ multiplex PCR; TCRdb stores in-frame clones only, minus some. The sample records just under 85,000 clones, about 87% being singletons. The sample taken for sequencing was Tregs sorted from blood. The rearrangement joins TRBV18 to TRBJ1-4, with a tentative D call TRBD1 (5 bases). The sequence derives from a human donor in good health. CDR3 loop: CASSPQGTEKLFF. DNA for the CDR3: TGTGCCAGCTCACCCCAAGGGACTGAAAAACTGTTTTTT.